This entry is about one T cell receptor (beta chain). Antigen specificity is unknown. The sample originates from a study of cytomegalovirus exposure and HLA in healthy donors. The PCR used 60 Vbeta and 13 Jbeta primers. Produced via immunoSEQ multiplex PCR; TCRdb's table is partial and in-frame only. The sample consists of some 170,000 clones, 80% to 85% of them appearing once. General observations from the study: Analysis was carried out at a later point, and it linked a missense DCLRE1C variant to TCR beta V- and J-gene trimming.

This CDR3 region has 14 residues. Germline CDR1 is SGHTA and CDR2 is FQGTGA. The V gene end was trimmed by 5 bases and the J gene end by 4 bases; junction bases not matched to a gene: 5. Material: PBMCs. This TCR came from a girl aged 2-10 years in good health and CMV-seropositive. The chain links TRBV7-3 to TRBJ2-3; 8 bases line up with TRBD2. The CDR3 spells CASSLGRAADTQYF. In nucleotides, the CDR3 is TGTGCCAGCAGCCTCGGGAGGGCGGCAGATACGCAGTATTTT.